The 3 T cell receptor beta chains reported below all come from one sample, sequenced in a study of cytomegalovirus exposure and HLA in healthy donors. The PCR used 60 Vbeta and 13 Jbeta primers. Sequenced by immunoSEQ multiplex PCR; TCRdb stores in-frame clones only, minus some. The sample lists some 160,000 clones; around three quarters were seen once. The sequencing sample was made of PBMCs. The origin of the receptors is a woman in her 40s in good health and CMV-seronegative.

The rearrangement links TRBV14 to TRBJ2-7; a possible D gene is TRBD1 (6 bases). The CDR3 is made up of 15 amino acids. The germline CDR1 and CDR2 sequences are SGHDN and FVKESK. V gave up 2 bases and J gave up 5 bases, with 16 bases separating them. The CDR3 DNA reads TGTGCCAGCAGCCAAAAGTTAAGGACAGACGACGAGCAGTACTTC. Translated: CASSQKLRTDDEQYF. The full variable domain, rest sourced from reference TRBV14 and TRBJ2-7, is EAGVTQFPSHSVIEKGQTVTLRCDPISGHDNLYWYRRVMGKEIKFLLHFVKESKQDESGMPNNRFLAERTGGTYSTLKVQPAELEDSGVYFCASSQKLRTDDEQYFGPGTRLTVT.

The chain has TRBV11-2 and TRBJ1-3, with 7 bases aligning to TRBD1. The CDR3 spans 12 residues. Germline trimming cut 4 bases from V and 9 bases from J; bases unmatched to any gene: 3. Germline loops: CDR1 SGHAT, CDR2 FQNNGV. CDR3 residues: CASSSQGPTIYF. In DNA form, the CDR3 reads TGTGCCAGCAGCTCACAGGGGCCCACCATATATTTT.

This chain joins TRBV6-5 and TRBJ2-7; no firm D call. Germline-derived CDR1 and CDR2 are MNHEY and SVGAGI. Between the trimmed V and J ends, which lost 10 bases and 2 bases, there was a span of 15 bases. The CDR3 loop spans 13 amino acids. CDR3 DNA sequence: TGTGCCACCAACACCGCCACCACCTACGAGCAGTACTTC. Protein product: CATNTATTYEQYF.